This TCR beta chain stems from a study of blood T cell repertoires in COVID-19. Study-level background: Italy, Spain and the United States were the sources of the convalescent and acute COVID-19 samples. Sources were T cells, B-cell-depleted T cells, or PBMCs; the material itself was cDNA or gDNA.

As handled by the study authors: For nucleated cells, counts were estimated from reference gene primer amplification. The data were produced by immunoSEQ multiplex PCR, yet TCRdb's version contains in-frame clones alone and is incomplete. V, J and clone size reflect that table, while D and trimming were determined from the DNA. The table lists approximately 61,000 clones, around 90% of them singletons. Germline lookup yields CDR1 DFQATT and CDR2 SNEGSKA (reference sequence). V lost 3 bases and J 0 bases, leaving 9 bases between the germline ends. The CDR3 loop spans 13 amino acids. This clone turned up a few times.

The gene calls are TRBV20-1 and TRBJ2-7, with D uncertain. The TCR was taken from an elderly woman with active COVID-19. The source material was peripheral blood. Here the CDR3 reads CSASPPSSYEQYF. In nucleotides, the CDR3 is TGCAGTGCTAGTCCCCCGAGCTCCTACGAGCAGTACTTC.